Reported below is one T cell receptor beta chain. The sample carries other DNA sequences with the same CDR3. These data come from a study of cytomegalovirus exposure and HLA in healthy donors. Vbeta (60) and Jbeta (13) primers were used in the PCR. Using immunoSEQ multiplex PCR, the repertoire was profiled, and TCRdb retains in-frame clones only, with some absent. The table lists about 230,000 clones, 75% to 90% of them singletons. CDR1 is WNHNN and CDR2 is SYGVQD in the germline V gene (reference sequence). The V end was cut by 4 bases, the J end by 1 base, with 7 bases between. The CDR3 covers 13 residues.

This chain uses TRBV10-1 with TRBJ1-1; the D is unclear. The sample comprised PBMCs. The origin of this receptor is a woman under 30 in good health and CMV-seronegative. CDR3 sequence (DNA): TGCGCCAGCAGTGGACGCGGGAACACTGAAGCTTTCTTT. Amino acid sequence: CASSGRGNTEAFF.